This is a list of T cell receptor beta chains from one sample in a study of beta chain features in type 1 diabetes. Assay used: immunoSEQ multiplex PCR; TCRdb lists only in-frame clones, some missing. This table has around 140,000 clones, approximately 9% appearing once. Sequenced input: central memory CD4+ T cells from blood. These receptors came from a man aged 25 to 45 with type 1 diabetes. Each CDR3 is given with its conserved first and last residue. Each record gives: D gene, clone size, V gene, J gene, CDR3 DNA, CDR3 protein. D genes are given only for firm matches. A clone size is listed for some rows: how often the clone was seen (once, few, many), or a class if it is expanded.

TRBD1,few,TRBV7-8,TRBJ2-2,TGTGCCAGCAGCTTGGGGGACAGATCGACCGGGGAGCTGTTTTTT,CASSLGDRSTGELFF
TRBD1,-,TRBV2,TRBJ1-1,TGTGCCAGCAGTGGGTCGGACAGGGTCGGCACTGAAGCTTTCTTT,CASSGSDRVGTEAFF
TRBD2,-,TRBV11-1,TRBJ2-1,TGTGCCAGCAGCAGCGGGGAATATTACAATGAGCAGTTCTTC,CASSSGEYYNEQFF
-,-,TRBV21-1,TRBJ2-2,TGTGCCAGCAGCGGCCGGGACAGGGTTATCACCGGGGAGCTGTTTTTT,CASSGRDRVITGELFF
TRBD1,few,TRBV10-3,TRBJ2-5,TGTGCCATCAGTGACCCCCGACAGGGCGCGACCAGCCAGTACTTC,CAISDPRQGATSQYF
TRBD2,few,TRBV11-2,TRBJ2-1,TGTGCCAGCAGCTCAAGCGCGGGGGGGAGCTCCTACAATGAGCAGTTCTTC,CASSSSAGGSSYNEQFF
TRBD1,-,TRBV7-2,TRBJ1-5,TGTGCCAGCAGCGCGGACAGGGGGTCAAATCAGCCCCAGCATTTT,CASSADRGSNQPQHF
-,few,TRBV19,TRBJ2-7,TGTGCCAGTAGTATGAGTTCTCAAGAGCAGTACTTC,CASSMSSQEQYF
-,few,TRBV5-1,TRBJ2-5,TGCGCCAGCAGCTTTGGGGCAGTCAAAGAGACCCAGTACTTC,CASSFGAVKETQYF
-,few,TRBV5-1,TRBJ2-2,TGCGCCAGCAGGACAGCCGGGGGCACCGGGGAGCTGTTTTTT,CASRTAGGTGELFF
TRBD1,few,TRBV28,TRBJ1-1,TGTGCCAGCATTACCGGGACAGCGAACACTGAAGCTTTCTTT,CASITGTANTEAFF
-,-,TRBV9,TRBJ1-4,TGTGCCAGCAGCTCCGGGACTGAAGAAAAACTGTTTTTT,CASSSGTEEKLFF
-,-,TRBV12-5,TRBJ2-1,TGTGCTAGTGGTCCCGATCAAACCCCCATACGTAGCTCCTACAATGAGCAGTTCTTC,CASGPDQTPIRSSYNEQFF
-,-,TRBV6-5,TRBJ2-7,TGTGCCAGCAGTTACAAAGTCGGTGGCGAGCAGTACTTC,CASSYKVGGEQYF
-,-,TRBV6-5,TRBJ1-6,TGTGCCAGCAGTTACGGGCCTCGAAATAATTCACCCCTCCACTTT,CASSYGPRNNSPLHF
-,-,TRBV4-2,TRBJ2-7,TGTGCCAGCAGCCAAGATCGGGACTTCTACGAGCAGTACTTC,CASSQDRDFYEQYF
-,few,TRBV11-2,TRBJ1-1,TGTGCCAGCAGCGCAGGGTGGACCACTGAAGCTTTCTTT,CASSAGWTTEAFF
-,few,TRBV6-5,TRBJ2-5,TGTGCCAGCAGTTACTCGAGGGGGCTGGGGGGAAAGACCCAGTACTTC,CASSYSRGLGGKTQYF
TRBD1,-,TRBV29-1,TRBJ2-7,TGCAGCGTTGGAGGACAGGGGTACGAGCAGTACTTC,CSVGGQGYEQYF
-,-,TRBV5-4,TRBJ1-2,TGTGCCAGCAGCTCGGGTCGGGGAGGGATAGCGGGCTACACCTTC,CASSSGRGGIAGYTF
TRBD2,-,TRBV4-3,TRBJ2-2,TGCGCCAGCAGCCAGCCGGGGGGTTGGGGGGAAGGCACCGGGGAGCTGTTTTTT,CASSQPGGWGEGTGELFF
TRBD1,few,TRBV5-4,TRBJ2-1,TGTGCCAGCAGGGGGCATGACAGGGGGTCTTACAATGAGCAGTTCTTC,CASRGHDRGSYNEQFF
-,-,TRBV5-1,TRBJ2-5,TGCGCCAGCAGCTCGGGGGTACAAGAGACCCAGTACTTC,CASSSGVQETQYF